In this sample, the clone carrying this T cell receptor beta chain turned up once. The data are from a study of blood T cell repertoires in COVID-19. Study summary: The samples span acute and convalescent COVID-19 from the United States, Italy and Spain.

Assay: immunoSEQ multiplex PCR; the TCRdb copy retains only in-frame clones and omits some. Of 100,000 to 150,000 clones listed, about 83% are singletons. The sequenced sample consisted of peripheral blood. The clonotype originates from a man in his 60s with acute or convalescent COVID-19.

CDR3 bases: TGTGCCAGCAGTCCCCCCGCGGGAAGAGTCTCCTACAATGAGCAGTTCTTC. This gives the protein CASSPPAGRVSYNEQFF. The genes are TRBV28 and TRBJ2-1; D is perhaps TRBD2 (6 bases). Looked up from germline, CDR1 is MDHEN and CDR2 is SYDVKM. Trimming removed 5 bases from V and 0 bases from J, with 17 bases in between. The CDR3 loop spans 17 amino acids.